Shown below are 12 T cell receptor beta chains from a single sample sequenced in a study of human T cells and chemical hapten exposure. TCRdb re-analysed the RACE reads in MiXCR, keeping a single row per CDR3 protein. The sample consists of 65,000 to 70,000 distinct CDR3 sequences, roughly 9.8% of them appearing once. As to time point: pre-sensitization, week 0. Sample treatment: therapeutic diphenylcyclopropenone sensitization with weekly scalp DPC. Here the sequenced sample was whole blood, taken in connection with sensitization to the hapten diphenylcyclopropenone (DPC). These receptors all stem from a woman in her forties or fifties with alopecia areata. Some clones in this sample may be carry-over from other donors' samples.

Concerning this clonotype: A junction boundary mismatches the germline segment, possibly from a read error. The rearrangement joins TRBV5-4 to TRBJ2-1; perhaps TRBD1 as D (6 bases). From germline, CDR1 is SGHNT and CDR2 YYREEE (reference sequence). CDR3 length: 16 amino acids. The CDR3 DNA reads TGTGCCAGCGGCTTGGAAGGGACAATAAGCTACAATGAGCAGTTCTTC. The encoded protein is CASGLEGTISYNEQFF.

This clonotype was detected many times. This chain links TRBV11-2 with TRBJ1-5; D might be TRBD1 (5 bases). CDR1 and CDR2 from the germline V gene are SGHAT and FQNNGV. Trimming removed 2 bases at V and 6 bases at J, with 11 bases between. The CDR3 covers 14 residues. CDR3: CASSLNYGGQPQHF. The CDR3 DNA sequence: TGTGCCAGCAGCTTAAACTACGGGGGTCAGCCCCAGCATTTT.

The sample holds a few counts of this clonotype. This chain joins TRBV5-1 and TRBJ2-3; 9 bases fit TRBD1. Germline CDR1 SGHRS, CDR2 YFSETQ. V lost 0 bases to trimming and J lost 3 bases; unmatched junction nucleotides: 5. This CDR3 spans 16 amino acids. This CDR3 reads CASSLVQGAGTDTQYF. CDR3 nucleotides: TGCGCCAGCAGCTTGGTACAGGGGGCCGGGACAGATACGCAGTATTTT.

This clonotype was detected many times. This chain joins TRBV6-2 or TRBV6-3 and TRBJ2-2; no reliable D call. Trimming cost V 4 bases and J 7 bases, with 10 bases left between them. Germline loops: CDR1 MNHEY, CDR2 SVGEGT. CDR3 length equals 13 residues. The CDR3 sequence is CASSSVEYGELFF. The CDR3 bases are TGTGCCAGCAGTTCCGTAGAGTACGGGGAGCTGTTTTTT.

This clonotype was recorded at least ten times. The CDR3 here is CASSLDRVTNTGELFF. DNA of the CDR3: TGCGCCAGCAGTCTGGACAGGGTCACTAACACCGGGGAGCTGTTTTTT. The V gene is TRBV10-1, the J gene TRBJ2-2, with 8 bases that match TRBD1. CDR1 is WNHNN, CDR2 SYGVQD, per germline (reference sequence). The CDR3 length is 16 residues. V shed 5 bases and J 2 bases; nucleotides not matched to a gene: 7.

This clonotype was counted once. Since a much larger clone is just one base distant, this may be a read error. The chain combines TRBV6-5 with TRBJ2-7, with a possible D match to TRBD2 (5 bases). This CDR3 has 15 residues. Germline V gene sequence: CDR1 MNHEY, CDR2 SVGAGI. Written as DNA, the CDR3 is TGTGTCAGCAGTTACAGTCCTAGCTCATCCTACGAGCAGTACTTC. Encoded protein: CVSSYSPSSSYEQYF.

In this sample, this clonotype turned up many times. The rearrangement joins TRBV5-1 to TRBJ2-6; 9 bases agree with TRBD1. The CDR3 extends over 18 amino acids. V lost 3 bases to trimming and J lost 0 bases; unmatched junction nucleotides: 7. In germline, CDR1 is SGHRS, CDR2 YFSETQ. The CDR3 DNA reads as TGCGCCAGCAGCTCGGGACAGGGTACTTACTCTGGGGCCAACGTCCTGACTTTC. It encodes CASSSGQGTYSGANVLTF.

The CDR3 nucleotides are TGTGCCAGCAGCGACCAGCGTACTGGGCACGAGCAGTACTTC. It codes for CASSDQRTGHEQYF. V usage is TRBV7-2 and J usage is TRBJ2-7, with D unclear. The germline V gene encodes CDR1 SGHTA and CDR2 FQGNSA. CDR3 size: 14 residues. Trimming shortened V by 5 bases and J by 5 bases, and 16 bases separated the two germline ends.

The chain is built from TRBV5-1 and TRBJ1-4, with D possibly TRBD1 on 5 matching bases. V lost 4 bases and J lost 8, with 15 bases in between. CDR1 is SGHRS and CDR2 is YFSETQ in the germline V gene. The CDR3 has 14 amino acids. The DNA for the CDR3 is TGCGCCAGCAGCGTCGACAGACCGGCGGAAAAACTGTTTTTT. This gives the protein CASSVDRPAEKLFF.

The CDR3 coding sequence is TGTGCCAGCAGCCCCGGACGGGACTCTGGGGCCAACGTCCTGACTTTC. This translates into CASSPGRDSGANVLTF. This rearrangement joins TRBV7-9 to TRBJ2-6; TRBD2 might be the D (5 bases). V lost 5 bases, J lost 0 bases, and 11 bases lay in between. The germline CDR1 and CDR2 sequences are SEHNR and FQNEAQ (reference sequence). The CDR3 covers 16 residues.

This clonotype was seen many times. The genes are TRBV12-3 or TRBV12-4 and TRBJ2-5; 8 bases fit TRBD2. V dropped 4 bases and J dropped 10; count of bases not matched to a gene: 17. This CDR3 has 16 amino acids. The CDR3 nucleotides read TGTGCCAGCAGTTCCCCATCGGGAGGGTTAAAGAGTGGCCAGTACTTC. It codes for CASSSPSGGLKSGQYF.

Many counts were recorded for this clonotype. CDR3 coding DNA: TGTGCCATCAGTGGGACTAGCGGGGACCCCTACGAGCAGTACTTC. Residues: CAISGTSGDPYEQYF. The V call is TRBV10-3, the J call TRBJ2-7; TRBD2 aligns across 12 bases. V gave up 4 bases and J gave up 2 bases; unmatched junction bases: 3. This CDR3 is 15 amino acids long. Germline CDR1 and CDR2: ENHRY and SYGVKD.